One sample yielded the 25 T cell receptor beta chains listed below, sequenced in a study of cytotoxic CD8 clonotypes in ibrutinib-treated CLL. Clones were sequenced by immunoSEQ multiplex PCR, and TCRdb holds only the in-frame ones, with some missing. The data show approximately 320,000 clones, approximately 67% seen once. This sample comprised PBMCs, obtained after 36 months of ibrutinib treatment. Source of these receptors: a human donor with chronic lymphocytic leukemia.

The rearrangement joins TRBV11-2 to TRBJ1-1; maybe TRBD1 (5 bases). The CDR3 extends over 13 amino acids. Germline CDR1 SGHAT, CDR2 FQNNGV. Trimming stripped 5 bases from V and 4 bases from J, with 11 bases between. The CDR3 DNA sequence: TGTGCCAGCAGCCCTGGGGCCGGCACTGAAGCTTTCTTT. Amino acids: CASSPGAGTEAFF.

This chain joins TRBV7-8 and TRBJ1-6; 9 nucleotides match TRBD1. The trim removed 5 bases at V and 13 bases at J, leaving 24 bases unmatched. CDR1 is SGHVS, CDR2 FQNEAQ, per germline. This CDR3 spans 19 amino acids. CDR3 sequence reads: CASSTHVGTGTYSNFPLHF. DNA for the CDR3: TGTGCCAGCAGCACACACGTAGGGACAGGGACTTATTCGAATTTTCCCCTCCACTTT.

This clone was detected a few times. The chain combines TRBV2 with TRBJ1-6; D unresolved. Trimming shortened V by 2 bases and J by 2 bases, and 7 bases separated the two germline ends. CDR1 SNHLY and CDR2 FYNNEI come from the germline V gene. The CDR3 covers 15 residues. CDR3 region: CASSEWPTYNSPLHF. Written as DNA, the CDR3 is TGTGCCAGCAGTGAATGGCCTACCTATAATTCACCCCTCCACTTT. Drawing the rest from reference TRBV2 and TRBJ1-6, the complete variable domain is EPEVTQTPSHQVTQMGQEVILRCVPISNHLYFYWYRQILGQKVEFLVSFYNNEISEKSEIFDDQFSVERPDGSNFTLKIRSTKLEDSAMYFCASSEWPTYNSPLHFGNGTRLTVT.

The gene calls are TRBV4-3 and TRBJ2-5; either TRBD1 or TRBD2 may fit D (5 bases each). The germline V gene encodes CDR1 LGHNA and CDR2 YSLEER. CDR3 length equals 15 residues. V lost 4 bases, J lost 5 bases, and 17 bases lay in between. This chain's CDR3 is CASSPSTGHLETQYF. The CDR3 nucleotides are TGCGCCAGCAGCCCTTCAACGGGGCACCTCGAGACCCAGTACTTC.

This clone was observed a few times. This sequence joins TRBV5-1 and TRBJ2-5; 10 bases fit TRBD2. CDR1 is SGHRS and CDR2 is YFSETQ in the germline V gene. This CDR3 comprises 16 residues. Trimming at V came to 0 bases and at J to 3 bases, leaving 5 bases not matched to a gene. The DNA of the CDR3 is TGCGCCAGCAGCTTGGGGAGCGGGGGGGCCAAAGAGACCCAGTACTTC. Its protein is CASSLGSGGAKETQYF. The full variable domain, with the rest looked up from reference TRBV5-1 and TRBJ2-5, is KAGVTQTPRYLIKTRGQQVTLSCSPISGHRSVSWYQQTPGQGLQFLFEYFSETQRNKGNFPGRFSGRQFSNSRSEMNVSTLELGDSALYLCASSLGSGGAKETQYFGPGTRLLVL.

J is TRBJ1-2 and V is TRBV7-9; maybe TRBD1 (6 bases). The V gene's germline CDR1 is SEHNR and CDR2 FQNEAQ (reference sequence). The CDR3 is 14 amino acids. The germline V and J ends were trimmed by 6 bases and 7 bases, with 18 bases remaining between them. CDR3 sequence reads: CASRHTGGQSGYTF. Written as DNA, the CDR3 is TGTGCCAGCAGACATACGGGGGGCCAGTCTGGCTACACCTTC. The entire variable domain, with the rest obtained from reference TRBV7-9 and TRBJ1-2, is as follows: DTGVSQNPRHKITKRGQNVTFRCDPISEHNRLYWYRQTLGQGPEFLTYFQNEAQLEKSRLLSDRFSAERPKGSFSTLEIQRTEQGDSAMYLCASRHTGGQSGYTFGSGTRLTVV.

The rearrangement joins TRBV6-1 to TRBJ2-5; D not resolved. V was cut by 2 bases and J by 2 bases, with 9 bases left in between. CDR1 is MNHNS and CDR2 is SASEGT in the germline V gene. The CDR3 loop spans 14 amino acids. This CDR3 reads CASSEQDKQETQYF. The CDR3 DNA follows: TGTGCCAGCAGTGAACAGGATAAACAAGAGACCCAGTACTTC.

J is TRBJ2-3 and V is TRBV11-2; D is possibly TRBD1 or TRBD2 (5 bases each). CDR3 length equals 15 residues. V shed 0 bases and J shed 4 bases, with 11 bases lying between them. Per the germline V gene, CDR1 is SGHAT and CDR2 is FQNNGV. This CDR3 reads CASSLDGRGPDTQYF. The CDR3 DNA is TGTGCCAGCAGCTTAGACGGACGGGGCCCAGATACGCAGTATTTT.

This chain uses TRBV2 with TRBJ2-3; D unresolved. Germline V lookup: CDR1 SNHLY, CDR2 FYNNEI. The CDR3 contains 13 residues. Trimming removed 3 bases at V and 6 bases at J, with 10 bases between. Here the CDR3 DNA reads TGTGCCAGCAGTGACCCTACCTTGGATACGCAGTATTTT. This translates into CASSDPTLDTQYF.

The chain links TRBV6-5 to TRBJ2-7; the match to TRBD2 covers 12 bases. The germline V gene encodes CDR1 MNHEY and CDR2 SVGAGI. V shed 5 bases, J shed 3 bases, and the junction held 2 bases outside the gene matches. This CDR3 is 14 amino acids long. The CDR3 coding sequence is TGTGCCAGCAGTCAGACTAGCGGGGGCTACGAGCAGTACTTC. This codes for CASSQTSGGYEQYF.

This chain uses TRBV19 with TRBJ2-7, with D perhaps TRBD2 (6 bases). Trimming took 5 bases from V and 3 from J, leaving 17 bases between them. Germline V gene data show CDR1 as LNHDA and CDR2 as SQIVND (reference sequence). The CDR3 is 15 residues long. The CDR3 DNA reads as TGTGCCAGTAGTGCGAGCCGAGCGGGCCACTACGAGCAGTACTTC. This sequence encodes CASSASRAGHYEQYF. The full variable domain, completed using reference TRBV19 and TRBJ2-7, is DGGITQSPKYLFRKEGQNVTLSCEQNLNHDAMYWYRQDPGQGLRLIYYSQIVNDFQKGDIAEGYSVSREKKESFPLTVTSAQKNPTAFYLCASSASRAGHYEQYFGPGTRLTVT.

CDR3 in amino acids: CASSYSGLDGYTF. CDR3 coding DNA: TGTGCCAGCAGTTACTCGGGCCTTGATGGCTACACCTTC. The gene calls are TRBV6-6 and TRBJ1-2; D is undetermined. CDR1 is MNHNY and CDR2 is SVGAGI in the germline V gene (reference sequence). This CDR3 has 13 amino acids. The V end lost 0 bases, the J end lost 6 bases, and 8 bases lay between the germline ends.

This chain joins TRBV18 and TRBJ1-1, with 7 bases matching TRBD1. CDR3 length: 16 amino acids. J was trimmed by 3 bases and V by 3 bases; bases with no gene match: 10. Germline V gene sequence: CDR1 KGHSH, CDR2 LQKENI. The CDR3 DNA sequence: TGTGCCAGCTCACCCACAAGGAGGGGGCGCGACACTGAAGCTTTCTTT. Translating it yields CASSPTRRGRDTEAFF.

The genes are TRBV28 and TRBJ2-7; D is possibly TRBD1 (7 bases). The CDR3 loop spans 13 amino acids. CDR1 and CDR2 (germline): MDHEN, SYDVKM. V was cut by 3 bases and J by 5 bases, with 11 bases left in between. In nucleotides, the CDR3 is TGTGCCAGCAGTTTCGGAGGGGGCAACGAGCAGTACTTC. Translated: CASSFGGGNEQYF.

This clone appeared a single time. This chain connects TRBV7-2 to TRBJ2-1; 7 bases map to TRBD2. The CDR3 is 14 amino acids. V lost 1 base and J lost 7; bases outside the gene matches: 4. The germline V gene has CDR1 SGHTA and CDR2 FQGNSA. The CDR3 nucleotides are TGTGCCAGCAGCTTAGTCCCGCGGGGGAATGAGCAGTTCTTC. This translates into CASSLVPRGNEQFF. Full variable domain (outside the CDR3, taken from reference TRBV7-2 and TRBJ2-1): GAGVSQSPSNKVTEKGKDVELRCDPISGHTALYWYRQSLGQGLEFLIYFQGNSAPDKSGLPSDRFSAERTGGSVSTLTIQRTQQEDSAVYLCASSLVPRGNEQFFGPGTRLTVL.

The genes are TRBV29-1 and TRBJ2-2, with 9 bases aligning to TRBD1. Germline values: CDR1 SQVTM, CDR2 ANQGSEA. J was trimmed by 4 bases and V by 3 bases; bases with no gene match: 3. The CDR3 runs 14 residues. CDR3 DNA: TGCAGCGTTGATACAGGGGGCTTCACCGGGGAGCTGTTTTTT. Amino acid sequence: CSVDTGGFTGELFF.

V is TRBV7-8 and J is TRBJ1-4; TRBD1 aligns across 7 bases. V was pared by 5 bases and J by 6 bases, with 6 bases of the junction left unmatched. Germline V CDR1 and CDR2: SGHVS, FQNEAQ. The CDR3 runs to 14 residues. The CDR3 DNA is TGTGCCAGCAGCGTCGACAGGGTGTATGAAAAACTGTTTTTT. The encoded protein is CASSVDRVYEKLFF. The variable domain in full, completed from reference TRBV7-8 and TRBJ1-4, reads GAGVSQSPRYKVAKRGQDVALRCDPISGHVSLFWYQQALGQGPEFLTYFQNEAQLDKSGLPSDRFFAERPEGSVSTLKIQRTQQEDSAVYLCASSVDRVYEKLFFGSGTQLSVL.

The rearrangement links TRBV5-1 to TRBJ2-3; D might be TRBD1 or TRBD2, each matching 5 bases. This CDR3 comprises 17 residues. Germline assignment: CDR1 SGHRS and CDR2 YFSETQ. V was shortened by 4 bases and J by 2 bases, with 20 bases between the two germline ends. CDR3 nucleotides: TGCGCCAGCAGCCCCCCGGGGACGGCAGAGGTCACAGATACGCAGTATTTT. It specifies CASSPPGTAEVTDTQYF.

The CDR3 DNA reads as TGTGCCACCAGCGCCTCATTACAAGCGCACAATGAGCAGTTCTTC. This codes for CATSASLQAHNEQFF. The rearrangement uses TRBV15 and TRBJ2-1; D is uncertain. The CDR3 length is 15 residues. V was trimmed by 5 bases and J by 5 bases, leaving 16 bases between them. CDR1 and CDR2 (germline): LNHNV, YYDKDF (reference sequence).

The chain uses TRBV28 and TRBJ2-1, with 13 nucleotides matching TRBD2. This CDR3 is built from 19 residues. The germline CDR1 and CDR2 sequences are MDHEN and SYDVKM. V was pared by 2 bases and J by 6 bases, with 13 bases of the junction left unmatched. CDR3 sequence (DNA): TGTGCCAGCAGTTTACCCAGGGGGCGAGGACTAGCGGGGGCCAATGAGCAGTTCTTC. This translates into CASSLPRGRGLAGANEQFF.

The chain couples TRBV7-3 to TRBJ2-2, with D maybe TRBD2 (6 bases). V shed 5 bases and J shed 0 bases, with 13 bases lying between them. The CDR3 is 16 amino acids. Per the germline V gene, CDR1 is SGHTA and CDR2 is FQGTGA. The CDR3 sequence is CASSPRDFPNTGELFF. CDR3 DNA: TGTGCCAGCAGCCCCCGGGACTTTCCGAACACCGGGGAGCTGTTTTTT.

The count of this clone is one. The chain joins TRBV25-1 to TRBJ2-2; D call uncertain. This CDR3 region has 15 residues. Trimming took off 0 bases at V and 5 bases at J, with 10 bases between the two ends. CDR1 is MGHDK, CDR2 SYGVNS, per germline. CDR3 sequence: CASSEYGVPTGELFF. The CDR3 nucleotides are TGTGCCAGCAGTGAATATGGAGTCCCAACCGGGGAGCTGTTTTTT.

This chain connects TRBV7-2 to TRBJ1-2, with D hard to call. The V and J ends lost 2 bases and 8 bases respectively, with 12 bases between them. This CDR3 has 13 amino acids. The germline V gene encodes CDR1 SGHTA and CDR2 FQGNSA. CDR3 nucleotides: TGTGCCAGCAGCTTAAGTCAGCTATCCGGCTACACCTTC. Its translation: CASSLSQLSGYTF.

This chain connects TRBV9 to TRBJ1-2; 8 bases map to TRBD1. The germline CDR1 and CDR2 sequences are SGDLS and YYNGEE. The CDR3 loop spans 14 amino acids. The V gene end was trimmed by 4 bases and the J gene end by 4 bases; junction bases not matched to a gene: 6. As DNA, the CDR3 is TGTGCCAGCAGCCCCGGGACAGGATTCTATGGCTACACCTTC. Translating it yields CASSPGTGFYGYTF.

The chain joins TRBV10-3 to TRBJ1-1; D call uncertain. The V gene's germline CDR1 is ENHRY and CDR2 SYGVKD. The V end was cut by 4 bases, the J end by 1 base, with 4 bases between. The CDR3 loop spans 12 amino acids. The CDR3 is CAISGQNTEAFF. DNA of the CDR3: TGTGCCATCAGTGGACAGAACACTGAAGCTTTCTTT.